This T cell receptor (beta chain) was sequenced during a study of blood T cells in healthy people across ages. Broader study findings: Age advanced and TCR beta diversity per million T cells fell, roughly linearly.

Points on this clonotype: Its antigen remains unknown.

Then a second PCR, running about 6 to 12 cycles, was carried out with a sample-barcoded 5' primer and a J-beta primer mix. MiXCR was run by TCRdb on the 5' RACE reads, yielding one entry per CDR3 protein. The sample has about 650,000 distinct CDR3 sequences; roughly 32% are singletons. The CDR3 spans 15 residues. The ends were cut back, 2 bases at V and 7 bases at J, with 15 bases in the middle. Per germline, CDR1 MNHEY and CDR2 SVGAGI. No fewer than 5.5 micrograms of total RNA were isolated from every sample. The clonotype was recovered from a woman aged 80 or older in good health. The rearrangement uses TRBV6-5 and TRBJ2-1; tentative D call: TRBD1 (6 bases). Specimen: blood. This CDR3 is CASSYALDRGNEQFF. CDR3 nucleotides: TGTGCCAGCAGTTACGCCCTGGACAGAGGGAATGAGCAGTTCTTC.